The 5 T cell receptor beta chains in this list originate from one sample, sequenced in a study of blood T cell repertoires in COVID-19. Sequencing was performed with immunoSEQ multiplex PCR; in TCRdb, only in-frame clones are kept and a portion is missing. The sample includes fewer than 130,000 clones, roughly 76% seen only once; the top ten take 7.6%. Source material: peripheral blood. The origin of the receptors is a woman in her sixties or seventies with acute or convalescent COVID-19.

This clone occurred a few times. J is TRBJ1-2 and V is TRBV30, with D maybe TRBD1 (5 bases). This CDR3 has 14 amino acids. The V and J ends lost 0 bases and 2 bases respectively, with 10 bases between them. In germline, CDR1 is GTSNPN, CDR2 SVGIG (reference sequence). The CDR3 nucleotides read TGTGCCTGGAGTGTAAGGGGTTCCAACTATGGCTACACCTTC. Translating gives CAWSVRGSNYGYTF.

CDR3 bases: TGTGCCAGCAGCATCGACAGTTATGGCTACACCTTC. Its translation: CASSIDSYGYTF. The V call is TRBV12-3 or TRBV12-4, the J call TRBJ1-2; TRBD1 might be the D (5 bases). V was cut by 6 bases and J by 5 bases, with 10 bases left in between. This CDR3 is 12 amino acids long.

V and J are TRBV5-1 and TRBJ2-1; D is possibly TRBD2 (5 bases). The CDR3 sequence is 15 residues long. V shed 3 bases and J shed 2 bases, with 12 bases lying between them. CDR1 is SGHRS and CDR2 is YFSETQ in the germline V gene. CDR3 sequence (DNA): TGCGCCAGCAGCTCTGGACTGGAAACCTACAATGAGCAGTTCTTC. The encoded protein is CASSSGLETYNEQFF.

This clone was picked up one time. The chain recombines TRBV25-1 with TRBJ2-2; 9 bases are a match to TRBD1. This CDR3 has 15 residues. CDR1 is MGHDK and CDR2 is SYGVNS in the germline V gene. J gave up 4 bases and V 4 bases, and 4 bases lay outside the gene matches. The CDR3 DNA sequence: TGTGCCAGCAGTGCAAGGGACAGGGCCACCGGGGAGCTGTTTTTT. Encoded protein: CASSARDRATGELFF.

This clone was seen more than once but under ten times. Other DNA sequences in the same sample also yield this CDR3. The V gene is TRBV9, the J gene TRBJ1-2, with D possibly matching TRBD1 (6 bases). The CDR3 sequence is 13 residues long. From germline, CDR1 is SGDLS and CDR2 YYNGEE. Trimming left V 2 bases short and J 5 bases short, with 10 bases between. DNA of the CDR3: TGTGCCAGCAGCGTGGGAAGGGGGTATGGCTACACCTTC. It encodes CASSVGRGYGYTF. The entire variable domain, with the rest obtained from reference TRBV9 and TRBJ1-2, is as follows: DSGVTQTPKHLITATGQRVTLRCSPRSGDLSVYWYQQSLDQGLQFLIQYYNGEERAKGNILERFSAQQFPDLHSELNLSSLELGDSALYFCASSVGRGYGYTFGSGTRLTVV.